Shown below are 12 T cell receptor beta chains from a single sample sequenced in a study of blood T cells in healthy people across ages. A second 7 to 11 cycle PCR used barcoded and J-beta primers. TCRdb analysed the 5' RACE reads with MiXCR anew, one entry per CDR3 protein. The data contain approximately 780,000 distinct CDR3 sequences, 20% to 30% of them singletons. The same data also went into a second study, on T cells of mothers and their children.

Sequencing was performed on blood. These receptors came from a boy between 10 and 17 years old in good health.

This clonotype was seen more than once but under ten times. In DNA form, the CDR3 reads TGTGCCAGCAGCTTAACGTACGGGGGGCGGGTTTACGAGCAGTACTTC. Protein: CASSLTYGGRVYEQYF. The chain carries TRBV13 and TRBJ2-5; maybe TRBD2 (7 bases). The J call may be wrong; the DNA end is better matched by TRBJ2-7. The CDR3 has 16 residues. The germline V gene has CDR1 PRHDT and CDR2 FYEKMQ (reference sequence).

The chain is built from TRBV28 and TRBJ1-1; D is undetermined. Per germline, CDR1 MDHEN and CDR2 SYDVKM. V lost 7 bases and J lost 1, with 10 bases in between. CDR3 size: 13 residues. Here the CDR3 reads CASNDRGNTEAFF. The DNA for the CDR3 is TGTGCCAGCAATGACCGGGGGAACACTGAAGCTTTCTTT.

This clonotype was counted only a few times. The chain joins TRBV25-1 to TRBJ2-5, with D possibly TRBD2 on 7 matching bases. The J call could be wrong; TRBJ2-7 is a better fit for the DNA end. Looked up from germline, CDR1 is MGHDK and CDR2 is SYGVNS. CDR3 length equals 16 residues. The CDR3 region has the DNA TGTGCCAGCAGTGAATCTGGAGGGGGGGCCTCCTACGAGCAGTACTTC. Its translation: CASSESGGGASYEQYF.

CDR3: CASSYSNRAYEQYF. The CDR3, as DNA: TGTGCCAGCAGTTACTCTAACAGGGCTTACGAGCAGTACTTC. This chain joins TRBV6-5 and TRBJ2-5, with D perhaps TRBD1 (6 bases). Judging by the DNA end, TRBJ2-7 fits better; the J call may be wrong. From germline, CDR1 is MNHEY and CDR2 SVGAGI. This CDR3 is built from 14 residues.

This clonotype turned up a few times. This rearrangement joins TRBV4-1 to TRBJ2-5, with TRBD1 matching 8 bases. The J call is doubtful: the DNA matches TRBJ2-1 better. Germline V gives CDR1 MGHRA, CDR2 YSYEKL. The CDR3 has 15 residues. CDR3 nucleotides: TGCGCCAGCAGCCTAGGGACAGGTAGGGTCAATGAGCAGTTCTTC. This translates into CASSLGTGRVNEQFF.

Regarding this clonotype: One end of the junction varies from germline; a read error may be responsible. The chain employs TRBV6-5 and TRBJ1-2; 7 bases align to TRBD1. This CDR3 contains 14 residues. Germline V gives CDR1 MNHEY, CDR2 SVGAGI. The CDR3 DNA is TGTGCCTGCAGTTACTTACAGGGGACTCGGGGCTACACCTTC. It specifies CACSYLQGTRGYTF.

This clonotype has just a few counts. The chain combines TRBV3-1 with TRBJ1-4, with TRBD1 as a possible D gene (6 bases). CDR3 length equals 15 residues. In germline, CDR1 is LGHDT, CDR2 YNNKEL (reference sequence). Deletions cut 11 bases from V and 8 bases from J, with 24 bases between. The CDR3 DNA sequence: TGTGCCTCCCAACGTAGGGGGGGAATGGGGGAAAAACTGTTTTTT. Protein sequence: CASQRRGGMGEKLFF.

V and J are TRBV18 and TRBJ2-1, with a tentative D call TRBD2 (6 bases). The last part of the DNA fits TRBJ2-7 better; the J call may be wrong. Germline CDR1 is KGHSH and CDR2 is LQKENI. The CDR3 length is 16 residues. The CDR3 nucleotides read TGTGCCAGCTCTCTCAAGGAGGGGATTGGATCCTACGAGCAGTACTTC. Translated: CASSLKEGIGSYEQYF.

This chain connects TRBV9 to TRBJ2-2; D gene ambiguous. CDR3 length equals 15 residues. Germline CDR1 is SGDLS and CDR2 is YYNGEE. V was pared by 1 base and J by 7 bases, with 14 bases between. DNA of the CDR3: TGTGCCAGCAGCGTAATCGGCGAGTGGGGCGGGGAGCTGTTTTTT. It is translated as CASSVIGEWGGELFF.

This clonotype was recorded many times. The rearrangement links TRBV7-3 to TRBJ2-1; TRBD2 matches at 8 bases. CDR3 size: 13 residues. Germline CDR1 reads SGHTA; CDR2 reads FQGTGA. The V and J ends lost 6 bases and 10 bases, in that order; junction bases with no gene match: 8. CDR3 DNA sequence: TGTGCCAGCAGTGCGAGCGGGGGCCAAGAGCAGTTCTTC. It yields the protein CASSASGGQEQFF. Variable domain in full (rest from reference TRBV7-3 and TRBJ2-1): GAGVSQTPSNKVTEKGKYVELRCDPISGHTALYWYRQSLGQGPEFLIYFQGTGAADDSGLPNDRFFAVRPEGSVSTLKIQRTERGDSAVYLCASSASGGQEQFFGPGTRLTVL.

The chain is built from TRBV20-1 and TRBJ2-4; D is perhaps TRBD1 or TRBD2 (7 bases each). The ends were cut back, 2 bases at V and 3 bases at J, with 14 bases in the middle. This CDR3 contains 15 residues. Germline values: CDR1 DFQATT, CDR2 SNEGSKA (reference sequence). For the CDR3, the DNA is TGCAGTGCTAGACCCCCAGGGGGGGTCAAAAACATTCAGTACTTC. Its translation is CSARPPGGVKNIQYF.

The chain has TRBV3-1 and TRBJ2-5, with 11 nucleotides matching TRBD1. The CDR3 loop spans 17 amino acids. Per the germline V gene, CDR1 is LGHDT and CDR2 is YNNKEL (reference sequence). V dropped 4 bases and J dropped 4; count of bases not matched to a gene: 11. In DNA form, the CDR3 reads TGTGCCAGCAGCCCCCGGGGAGGACAGGGGGCTTTAGAGACCCAGTACTTC. Residues: CASSPRGGQGALETQYF.